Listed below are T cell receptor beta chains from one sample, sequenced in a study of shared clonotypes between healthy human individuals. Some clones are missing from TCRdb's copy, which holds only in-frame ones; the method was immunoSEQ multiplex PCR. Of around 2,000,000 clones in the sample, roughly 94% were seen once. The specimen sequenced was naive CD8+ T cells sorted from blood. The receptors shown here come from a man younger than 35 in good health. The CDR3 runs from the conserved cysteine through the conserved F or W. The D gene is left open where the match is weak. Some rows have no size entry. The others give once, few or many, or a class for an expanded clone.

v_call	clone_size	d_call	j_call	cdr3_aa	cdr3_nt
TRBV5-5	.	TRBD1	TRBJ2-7	CASSLDRGAYEQYF	TGTGCCAGCAGCTTGGACAGGGGGGCCTACGAGCAGTACTTC
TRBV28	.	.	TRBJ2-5	CVTAHQETQYF	TGTGTAACAGCTCACCAAGAGACCCAGTACTTC
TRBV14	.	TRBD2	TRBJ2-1	CASSQVGGGINNEQFF	TGTGCCAGCAGCCAAGTCGGGGGAGGGATTAATAATGAGCAGTTCTTC
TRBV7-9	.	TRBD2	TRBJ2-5	CASSLVAGERETQYF	TGTGCCAGCAGCTTAGTAGCGGGAGAGAGAGAGACCCAGTACTTC
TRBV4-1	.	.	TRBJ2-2	CASSQEGRTGELFF	TGCGCCAGCAGCCAAGAAGGGCGGACCGGGGAGCTGTTTTTT
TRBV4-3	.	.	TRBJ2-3	CASSPIGGSTDTQYF	TGCGCCAGCAGCCCTATAGGCGGGAGCACAGATACGCAGTATTTT
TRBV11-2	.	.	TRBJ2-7	CASSLDASWHYEQYF	TGTGCCAGCAGCTTAGATGCTAGCTGGCATTACGAGCAGTACTTC
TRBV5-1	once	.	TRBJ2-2	CASSLEGGITGELFF	TGCGCCAGCAGCTTGGAAGGGGGGATAACCGGGGAGCTGTTTTTT
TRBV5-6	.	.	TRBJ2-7	CASSFSAGMNSYEQYF	TGTGCCAGCAGCTTCTCGGCAGGGATGAACTCCTACGAGCAGTACTTC
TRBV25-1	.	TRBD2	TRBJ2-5	CASSKPGLALGETQYF	TGTGCCAGCAGTAAACCGGGACTAGCCTTGGGAGAGACCCAGTACTTC
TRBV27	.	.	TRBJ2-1	CASSRSHYNEQFF	TGTGCCAGCAGTCGCAGTCACTACAATGAGCAGTTCTTC
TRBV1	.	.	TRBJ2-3	CTSSRPYDTQYF	TGCACCAGCAGCCGGCCGTACGATACGCAGTATTTT
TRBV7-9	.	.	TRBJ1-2	CASSLARDGYTF	TGTGCCAGCAGCTTAGCTAGAGATGGCTACACCTTC
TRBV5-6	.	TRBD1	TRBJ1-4	CASSSRGQGYVNEKLFF	TGTGCCAGCAGCTCCCGTGGACAGGGGTATGTTAATGAAAAACTGTTTTTT
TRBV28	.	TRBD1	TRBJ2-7	CASSSIGTGFYEQYF	TGTGCCAGCAGCTCGATCGGGACAGGCTTCTACGAGCAGTACTTC
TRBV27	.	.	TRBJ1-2	CASSLQGWHGYTF	TGTGCCAGCAGTTTACAGGGTTGGCATGGCTACACCTTC
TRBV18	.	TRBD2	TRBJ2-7	CASSPLAGSYEQYF	TGTGCCAGCTCACCACTAGCGGGGTCCTACGAGCAGTACTTC
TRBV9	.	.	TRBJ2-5	CASSVDSRSETQYF	TGTGCCAGCAGCGTAGACAGTAGGTCAGAGACCCAGTACTTC